This entry lists 19 T cell receptor beta chains sequenced from one sample in a study of blood T cell repertoires in COVID-19 (TCRdb year 2020). The library was made by the immunoSEQ multiplex PCR assay. Entries here come from immuneACCESS through TCRdb and include only in-frame sequences with V and J called. Some clones fail to appear in such tables; in the studies checked, an unresolved V gene covers under half of the shortfall, and the cause of the remainder is unknown. The sample contains more than 200,000 clones, roughly nine tenths of them found a single time. The ten largest clonotypes hold approximately 11% of the sample. The sequencing input was PBMCs or T cells enriched from blood (not recorded which). These receptors were obtained from a man aged 25 to 45 who had recovered from COVID-19.

This chain connects TRBV2 to TRBJ2-3; a weak D match, TRBD2 (5 bases). In germline, CDR1 is SNHLY, CDR2 FYNNEI. Deletions cut 8 bases from V and 1 base from J, with 7 bases between. The CDR3 sequence is 12 residues long. CDR3 DNA sequence: TGTGCCAGCGGGAGAGGCACAGATACGCAGTATTTT. As protein: CASGRGTDTQYF.

The genes are TRBV6-5 and TRBJ2-1; D unclear. The CDR3 has 15 amino acids. Germline V gene sequence: CDR1 MNHEY, CDR2 SVGAGI. Between the trimmed V and J ends, which lost 7 bases and 5 bases, there was a span of 18 bases. This chain's CDR3 is CASIPTFGRNNEQFF. CDR3 sequence (DNA): TGTGCCAGCATCCCGACATTCGGCCGTAACAATGAGCAGTTCTTC.

The DNA of the CDR3 is TGTGCCATCAGTAACCGGGACTTAGCCCACGAGCAGTACTTC. The encoded protein is CAISNRDLAHEQYF. The chain couples TRBV10-3 to TRBJ2-7, with D possibly being TRBD2 (6 bases). Germline V CDR1 and CDR2: ENHRY, SYGVKD. This CDR3 region has 14 residues. Between the trimmed V and J ends, which lost 5 bases and 5 bases, there was a span of 16 bases.

In this sample, this clone turned up once. The chain links TRBV5-4 to TRBJ1-6; TRBD1 matches 9 bases. The germline V gene has CDR1 SGHNT and CDR2 YYREEE (reference sequence). CDR3 size: 15 residues. V gave up 4 bases and J gave up 13 bases; unmatched junction bases: 12. The CDR3 bases are TGTGCCAGCAGCCCCGGGACAGGGCCCCCCGGGCCCCTCCACTTT. It translates to CASSPGTGPPGPLHF.

The CDR3 DNA follows: TGTGCCATCATGGGCGGGGCGGGGAATGAGCAGTTCTTC. This sequence encodes CAIMGGAGNEQFF. The V call is TRBV10-3, the J call TRBJ2-1, with a weak D call TRBD2 (6 bases). The CDR3 is made up of 13 amino acids. V lost 7 bases and J lost 7, with 14 bases in between. Germline-derived CDR1 and CDR2 are ENHRY and SYGVKD.

This chain connects TRBV29-1 to TRBJ2-3; 9 bases fit TRBD2. Germline assignment: CDR1 SQVTM and CDR2 ANQGSEA. Trimming removed 4 bases from V and 6 bases from J; junction bases left unmatched: 5. This CDR3 spans 13 amino acids. The CDR3 is CSVVRGGGDTQYF. The CDR3 DNA reads TGCAGCGTTGTGCGGGGGGGCGGTGATACGCAGTATTTT.

This sequence joins TRBV5-4 and TRBJ2-2; 10 bases match TRBD1. V lost 3 bases, J lost 6 bases, and 2 bases stayed unmatched. This CDR3 has 14 residues. Germline V CDR1 and CDR2: SGHNT, YYREEE (reference sequence). CDR3 sequence (DNA): TGTGCCAGCAGCTCCGGGACAGGGGCCGGGGAGCTGTTTTTT. Translated: CASSSGTGAGELFF.

The chain combines TRBV28 with TRBJ1-5; D gene ambiguous. Trimming removed 10 bases from V and 7 bases from J, with 17 bases in between. CDR1 is MDHEN, CDR2 SYDVKM, per germline. The CDR3 is 13 residues long. The CDR3 DNA follows: TGTGCCACCCAGGAGGGAGTCATCCAGCCCCAGCATTTT. This codes for CATQEGVIQPQHF.

The rearrangement uses TRBV6-6 and TRBJ2-1; TRBD2 matches 15 bases. This CDR3 has 13 residues. Trimming removed 8 bases from V and 7 bases from J; junction bases left unmatched: 0. From germline, CDR1 is MNHNY and CDR2 SVGAGI (reference sequence). The CDR3 region has the DNA TGTGCCAGCGGACTAGCGGGAGGGAATGAGCAGTTCTTC. Translation gives CASGLAGGNEQFF.

The chain uses TRBV30 and TRBJ2-1; 14 bases line up with TRBD2. Per germline, CDR1 GTSNPN and CDR2 SVGIG (reference sequence). CDR3 length: 19 amino acids. V lost 8 bases to trimming and J lost 6 bases; unmatched junction nucleotides: 21. The CDR3 bases are TGTGCCAGCACAGGGACCGGGACTAGCGGGGGCCAACTGGGCAATGAGCAGTTCTTC. It codes for CASTGTGTSGGQLGNEQFF.

The chain links TRBV5-1 to TRBJ2-6; D gene unclear. The germline V and J ends were trimmed by 4 bases and 0 bases, with 11 bases remaining between them. The CDR3 is 16 amino acids. Germline V CDR1 and CDR2: SGHRS, YFSETQ. CDR3 bases: TGCGCCAGCAGCGGGCGACGGTCCTCTGGGGCCAACGTCCTGACTTTC. This sequence encodes CASSGRRSSGANVLTF.

The chain is built from TRBV15 and TRBJ2-3; 9 nucleotides match TRBD1. Germline CDR1 is LNHNV and CDR2 is YYDKDF (reference sequence). J gave up 4 bases and V 1 base, and 0 bases lay outside the gene matches. The CDR3 is 14 amino acids. The CDR3 sequence is CATSRGDRADTQYF. For the CDR3, the DNA is TGTGCCACCAGCAGAGGGGACAGGGCAGATACGCAGTATTTT.

The V gene is TRBV3-1 (or the pseudogene TRBV3-2), the J gene TRBJ2-5; possible D gene TRBD2, 7 bases. V lost 4 bases, J lost 4 bases, and 16 bases lay in between. CDR1 is LGHDT, CDR2 YNNKEL, per germline (reference sequence). CDR3 size: 15 residues. CDR3 sequence: CASSLGTGGRETQYF. The CDR3, as DNA: TGTGCCAGCAGCCTCGGGACGGGGGGCCGAGAGACCCAGTACTTC.

The chain links TRBV5-1 to TRBJ1-2; 7 bases are a match to TRBD1. The CDR3 is 16 amino acids. CDR1 and CDR2 (germline): SGHRS, YFSETQ. V gave up 3 bases and J gave up 3 bases; unmatched junction bases: 11. The CDR3, as DNA: TGCGCCAGCAGCTGGGAGACAGGGCCACCAGACTATGGCTACACCTTC. Amino acid sequence: CASSWETGPPDYGYTF.

The chain uses TRBV6-5 and TRBJ2-7; TRBD2 agrees at 8 bases. Germline V gives CDR1 MNHEY, CDR2 SVGAGI. The CDR3 totals 16 residues. V lost 4 bases, J lost 2 bases, and 10 bases stayed unmatched. CDR3 in amino acids: CASSFAASGFPYEQYF. DNA of the CDR3: TGTGCCAGCAGTTTCGCGGCTAGCGGGTTCCCCTACGAGCAGTACTTC.

The V and J genes are TRBV28 and TRBJ2-3; 10 bases are shared with TRBD2. V was clipped by 6 bases and J by 2 bases; unmatched bases: 5. There are 15 residues in the CDR3. CDR1 and CDR2 (germline): MDHEN, SYDVKM. The CDR3 loop reads CASSSSGSFTDTQYF. DNA for the CDR3: TGTGCCAGCAGCTCTAGCGGGAGTTTCACAGATACGCAGTATTTT.

This chain joins TRBV7-3 and TRBJ1-2, with TRBD1 identical over 9 bases. The germline V gene encodes CDR1 SGHTA and CDR2 FQGTGA. V trimming: 4 bases; J trimming: 6 bases; junction bases outside the gene matches: 12. The CDR3 runs to 16 residues. CDR3 amino acids: CASSSTGGGSSNGYTF. CDR3 DNA sequence: TGTGCCAGCAGCTCTACAGGGGGCGGGTCCTCAAATGGCTACACCTTC.

This chain connects TRBV7-8 to TRBJ2-1; TRBD2 agrees at 12 bases. The CDR3 consists of 16 residues. With V trimmed by 5 bases and J by 5 bases, 7 bases remained unmatched. In germline, CDR1 is SGHVS, CDR2 FQNEAQ. In nucleotides, the CDR3 is TGTGCCAGCAGCGCTAGAGGACTAGCGGGGAACAATGAGCAGTTCTTC. Encoded protein: CASSARGLAGNNEQFF. Looking up the rest from reference TRBV7-8 and TRBJ2-1 gives the full variable domain: GAGVSQSPRYKVAKRGQDVALRCDPISGHVSLFWYQQALGQGPEFLTYFQNEAQLDKSGLPSDRFFAERPEGSVSTLKIQRTQQEDSAVYLCASSARGLAGNNEQFFGPGTRLTVL.

Only one count was recorded for this clone. The chain couples TRBV2 to TRBJ1-5, with D possibly being TRBD1 (6 bases). Germline loops: CDR1 SNHLY, CDR2 FYNNEI. The CDR3 has 14 amino acids. V lost 9 bases, J lost 3 bases, and 15 bases lay in between. CDR3: CASKDSPVNQPQHF. The CDR3 DNA is TGTGCCAGTAAGGACAGCCCAGTCAATCAGCCCCAGCATTTT.